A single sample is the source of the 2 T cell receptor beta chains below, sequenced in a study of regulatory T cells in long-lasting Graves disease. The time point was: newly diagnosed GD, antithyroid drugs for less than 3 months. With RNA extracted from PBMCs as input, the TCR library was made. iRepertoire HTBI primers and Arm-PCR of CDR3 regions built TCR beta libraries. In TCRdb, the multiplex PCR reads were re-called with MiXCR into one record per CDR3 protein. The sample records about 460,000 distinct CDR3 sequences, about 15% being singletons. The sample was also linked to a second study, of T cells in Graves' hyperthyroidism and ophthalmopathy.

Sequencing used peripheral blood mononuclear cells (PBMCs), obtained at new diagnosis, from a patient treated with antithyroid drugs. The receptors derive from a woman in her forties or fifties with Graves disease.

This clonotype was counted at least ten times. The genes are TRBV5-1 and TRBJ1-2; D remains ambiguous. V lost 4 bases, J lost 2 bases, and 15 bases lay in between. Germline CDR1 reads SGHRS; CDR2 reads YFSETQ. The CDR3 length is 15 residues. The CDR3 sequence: CASSPASNGNYGYTF. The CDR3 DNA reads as TGCGCCAGCAGCCCAGCCTCAAACGGGAACTATGGCTACACCTTC.

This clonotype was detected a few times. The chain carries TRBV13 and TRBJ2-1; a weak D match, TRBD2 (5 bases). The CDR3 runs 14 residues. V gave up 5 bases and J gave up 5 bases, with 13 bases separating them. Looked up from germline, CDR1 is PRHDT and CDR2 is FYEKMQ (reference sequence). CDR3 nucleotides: TGTGCCAGCAGCCGTGGGAGAACTAACAATGAGCAGTTCTTC. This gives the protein CASSRGRTNNEQFF. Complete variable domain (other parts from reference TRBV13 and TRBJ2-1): AAGVIQSPRHLIKEKRETATLKCYPIPRHDTVYWYQQGPGQDPQFLISFYEKMQSDKGSIPDRFSAQQFSDYHSELNMSSLELGDSALYFCASSRGRTNNEQFFGPGTRLTVL.